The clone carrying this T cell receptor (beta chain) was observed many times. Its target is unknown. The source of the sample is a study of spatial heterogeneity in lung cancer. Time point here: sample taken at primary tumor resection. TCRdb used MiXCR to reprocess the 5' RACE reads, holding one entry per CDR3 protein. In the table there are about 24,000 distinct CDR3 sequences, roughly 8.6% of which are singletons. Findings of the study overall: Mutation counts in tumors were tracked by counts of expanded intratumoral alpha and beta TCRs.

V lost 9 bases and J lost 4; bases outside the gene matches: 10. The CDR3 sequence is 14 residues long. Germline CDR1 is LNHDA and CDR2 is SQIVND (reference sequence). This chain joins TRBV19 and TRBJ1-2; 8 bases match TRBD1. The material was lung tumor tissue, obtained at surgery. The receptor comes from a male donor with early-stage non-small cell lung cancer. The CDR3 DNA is TGTGCCAGCTTGGCAGGGGGCGCAAGCTATGGCTACACCTTC. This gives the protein CASLAGGASYGYTF.